This T cell receptor beta chain was identified in a study of cytomegalovirus exposure and HLA in healthy donors. Amplification used 60 Vbeta primers and 13 Jbeta primers. Produced via immunoSEQ multiplex PCR; TCRdb's table is partial and in-frame only. This table has around 200,000 clones, 79% appearing once. This CDR3 has 15 amino acids. From germline, CDR1 is SGHDT and CDR2 YYEEEE. V trimming: 5 bases; J trimming: 2 bases; junction bases outside the gene matches: 9. The source is a woman in her 30s in good health and CMV-seropositive. Sequencing was done on a sample of PBMCs. This chain connects TRBV5-6 to TRBJ2-7; 8 bases fit TRBD1. The CDR3 is CASRPQGARPYEQYF. The CDR3 DNA is TGTGCCAGCAGACCCCAGGGGGCCCGACCCTACGAGCAGTACTTC. Combining the CDR3 with reference TRBV5-6 and TRBJ2-7 gives the whole variable domain DAGVTQSPTHLIKTRGQQVTLRCSPKSGHDTVSWYQQALGQGPQFIFQYYEEEERQRGNFPDRFSGHQFPNYSSELNVNALLLGDSALYLCASRPQGARPYEQYFGPGTRLTVT.